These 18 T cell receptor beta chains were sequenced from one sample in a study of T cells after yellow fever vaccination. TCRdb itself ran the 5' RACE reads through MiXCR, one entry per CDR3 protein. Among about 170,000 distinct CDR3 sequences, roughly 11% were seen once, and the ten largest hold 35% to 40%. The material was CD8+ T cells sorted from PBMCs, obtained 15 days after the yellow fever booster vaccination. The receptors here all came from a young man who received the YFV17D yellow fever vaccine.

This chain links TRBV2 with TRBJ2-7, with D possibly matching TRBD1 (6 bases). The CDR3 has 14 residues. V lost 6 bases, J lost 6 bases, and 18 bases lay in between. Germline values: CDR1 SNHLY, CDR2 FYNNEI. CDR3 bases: TGTGCCAGCAGAGGCAGGGGATCACTCGGCGAGCAGTACGTC. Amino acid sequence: CASRGRGSLGEQYV.

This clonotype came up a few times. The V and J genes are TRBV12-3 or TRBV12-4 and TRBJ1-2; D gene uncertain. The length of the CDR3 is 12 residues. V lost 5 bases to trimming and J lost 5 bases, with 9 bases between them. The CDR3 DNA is TGTGCCAGCAGTGGCAGCTGGTATGGCTACACCTTC. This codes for CASSGSWYGYTF.

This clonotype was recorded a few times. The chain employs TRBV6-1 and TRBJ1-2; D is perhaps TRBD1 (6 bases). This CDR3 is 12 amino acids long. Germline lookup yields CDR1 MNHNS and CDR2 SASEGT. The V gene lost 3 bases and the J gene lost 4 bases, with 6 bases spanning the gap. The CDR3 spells CASSEGAYGYTF. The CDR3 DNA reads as TGTGCCAGCAGTGAGGGGGCCTATGGCTACACCTTC.

The CDR3 sequence: CASSAVTSGGATEQFF. In DNA form, the CDR3 reads TGCGCCAGCAGCGCGGTGACTAGCGGGGGGGCCACTGAGCAGTTCTTC. The rearrangement links TRBV5-1 to TRBJ2-1, with 14 positions matching TRBD2. CDR1 SGHRS and CDR2 YFSETQ come from the germline V gene. The junction had 9 bases not matched to a gene; V was cut back by 4 bases and J by 9 bases. The CDR3 is made up of 16 amino acids.

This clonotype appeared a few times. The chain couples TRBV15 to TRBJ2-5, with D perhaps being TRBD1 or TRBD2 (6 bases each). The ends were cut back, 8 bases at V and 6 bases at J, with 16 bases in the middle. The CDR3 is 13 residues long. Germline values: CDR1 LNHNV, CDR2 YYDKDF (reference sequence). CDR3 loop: CATREGGEQTQYF. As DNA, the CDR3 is TGTGCCACCCGAGAGGGGGGCGAGCAGACCCAGTACTTC.

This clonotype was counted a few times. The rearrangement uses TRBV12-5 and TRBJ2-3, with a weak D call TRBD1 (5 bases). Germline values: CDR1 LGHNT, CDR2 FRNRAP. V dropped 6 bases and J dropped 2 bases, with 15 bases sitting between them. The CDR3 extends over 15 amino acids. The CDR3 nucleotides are TGTGCTAGTGGCCTTATAGGGGTCGACACAGATACGCAGTATTTT. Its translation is CASGLIGVDTDTQYF.

CDR3 sequence: CASSYRPPGLGTGELFF. Here the CDR3 DNA reads TGTGCCAGCAGTTACAGACCCCCGGGACTAGGCACCGGGGAGCTGTTTTTT. V usage is TRBV6-5 and J usage is TRBJ2-2; 8 bases fit TRBD2. Germline assignment: CDR1 MNHEY and CDR2 SVGAGI. The CDR3 totals 17 residues. V lost 2 bases and J lost 4; bases outside the gene matches: 9.

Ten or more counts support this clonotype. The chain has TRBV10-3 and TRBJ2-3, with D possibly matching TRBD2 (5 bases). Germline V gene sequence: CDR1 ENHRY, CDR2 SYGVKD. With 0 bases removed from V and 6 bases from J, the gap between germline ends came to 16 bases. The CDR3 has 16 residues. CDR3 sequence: CAISESGERVLDTQYF. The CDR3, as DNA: TGTGCCATCAGTGAGTCGGGAGAGAGGGTACTCGATACGCAGTATTTT.

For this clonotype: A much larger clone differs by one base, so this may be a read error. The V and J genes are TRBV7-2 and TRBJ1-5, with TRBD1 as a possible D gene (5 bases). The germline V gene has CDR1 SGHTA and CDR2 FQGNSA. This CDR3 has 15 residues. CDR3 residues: CACSLMQGLLQPQHF. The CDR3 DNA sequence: TGTGCCTGCAGCTTAATGCAGGGTCTGTTGCAGCCCCAGCATTTT.

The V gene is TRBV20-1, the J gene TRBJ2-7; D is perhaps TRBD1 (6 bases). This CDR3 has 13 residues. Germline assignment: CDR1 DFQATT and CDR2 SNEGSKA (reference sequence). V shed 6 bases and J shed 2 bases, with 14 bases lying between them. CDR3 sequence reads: CSATWGQPYEQYF. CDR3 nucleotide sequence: TGCAGTGCCACCTGGGGACAACCCTACGAGCAGTACTTC.

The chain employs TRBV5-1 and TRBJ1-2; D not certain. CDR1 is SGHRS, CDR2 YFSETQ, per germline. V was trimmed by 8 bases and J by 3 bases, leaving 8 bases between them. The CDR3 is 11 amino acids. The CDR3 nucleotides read TGCGCCAGTGGGGAGTACTATGGCTACACCTTC. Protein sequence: CASGEYYGYTF.

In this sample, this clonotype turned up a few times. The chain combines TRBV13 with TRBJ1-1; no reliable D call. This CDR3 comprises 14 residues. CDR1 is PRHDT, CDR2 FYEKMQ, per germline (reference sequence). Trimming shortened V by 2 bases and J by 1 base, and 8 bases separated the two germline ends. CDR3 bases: TGTGCCAGCAGCTTACGTCGGTGGAACACTGAAGCTTTCTTT. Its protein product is CASSLRRWNTEAFF. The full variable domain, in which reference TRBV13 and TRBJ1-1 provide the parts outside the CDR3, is AAGVIQSPRHLIKEKRETATLKCYPIPRHDTVYWYQQGPGQDPQFLISFYEKMQSDKGSIPDRFSAQQFSDYHSELNMSSLELGDSALYFCASSLRRWNTEAFFGQGTRLTVV.

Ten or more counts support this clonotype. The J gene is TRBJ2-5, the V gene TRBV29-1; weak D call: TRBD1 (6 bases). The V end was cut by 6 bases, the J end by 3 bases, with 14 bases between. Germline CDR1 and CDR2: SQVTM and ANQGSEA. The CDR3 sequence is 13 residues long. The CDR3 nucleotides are TGCAGCGTAGACCGGGACATAGAAGAGACCCAGTACTTC. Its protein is CSVDRDIEETQYF.

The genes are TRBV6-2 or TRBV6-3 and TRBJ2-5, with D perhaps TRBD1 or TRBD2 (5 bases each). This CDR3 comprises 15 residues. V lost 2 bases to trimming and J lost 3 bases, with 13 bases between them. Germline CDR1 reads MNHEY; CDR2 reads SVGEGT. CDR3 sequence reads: CASSYGDPREETQYF. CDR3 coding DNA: TGTGCCAGCAGTTACGGGGACCCCCGGGAAGAGACCCAGTACTTC.

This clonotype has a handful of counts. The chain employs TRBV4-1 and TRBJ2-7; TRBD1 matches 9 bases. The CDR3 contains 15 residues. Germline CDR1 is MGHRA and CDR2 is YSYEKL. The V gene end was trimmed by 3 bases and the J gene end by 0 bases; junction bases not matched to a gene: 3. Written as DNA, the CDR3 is TGCGCCAGCAGCCAGTGGACAGGGGACTCCTACGAGCAGTACTTC. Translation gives CASSQWTGDSYEQYF.

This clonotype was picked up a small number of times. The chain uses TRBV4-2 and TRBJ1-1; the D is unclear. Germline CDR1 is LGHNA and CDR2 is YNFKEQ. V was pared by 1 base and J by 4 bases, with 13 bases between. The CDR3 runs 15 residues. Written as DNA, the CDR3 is TGTGCCAGCAGCCAAGGGATTTTAGCGAGCACTGAAGCTTTCTTT. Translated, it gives CASSQGILASTEAFF.

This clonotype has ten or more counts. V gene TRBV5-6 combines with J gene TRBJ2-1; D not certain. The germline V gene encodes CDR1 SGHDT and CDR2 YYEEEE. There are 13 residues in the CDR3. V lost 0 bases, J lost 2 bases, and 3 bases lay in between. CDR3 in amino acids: CASSLATYNEQFF. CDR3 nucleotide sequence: TGTGCCAGCAGCTTGGCCACCTACAATGAGCAGTTCTTC.

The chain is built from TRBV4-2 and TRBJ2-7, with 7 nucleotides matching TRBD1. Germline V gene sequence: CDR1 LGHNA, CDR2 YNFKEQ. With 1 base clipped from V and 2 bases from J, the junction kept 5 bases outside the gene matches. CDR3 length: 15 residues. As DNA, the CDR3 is TGTGCCAGCAGCCAAGGAACAGGGGCTCCCTACGAGCAGTACTTC. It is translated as CASSQGTGAPYEQYF.